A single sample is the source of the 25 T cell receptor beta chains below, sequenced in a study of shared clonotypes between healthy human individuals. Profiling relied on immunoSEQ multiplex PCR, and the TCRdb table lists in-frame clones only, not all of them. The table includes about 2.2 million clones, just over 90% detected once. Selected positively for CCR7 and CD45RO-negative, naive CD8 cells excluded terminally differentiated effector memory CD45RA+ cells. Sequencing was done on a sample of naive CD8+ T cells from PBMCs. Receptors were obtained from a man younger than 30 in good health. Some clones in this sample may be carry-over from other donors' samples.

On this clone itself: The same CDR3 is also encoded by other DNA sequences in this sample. CDR3 sequence reads: CASSRRGLGEQYF. The CDR3 region has the DNA TGTGCCAGCAGTCGCAGGGGGTTAGGTGAGCAGTACTTC. The chain uses TRBV28 and TRBJ2-7; 7 nucleotides match TRBD1. This CDR3 has 13 residues. V was pared by 5 bases and J by 7 bases, with 8 bases of the junction left unmatched. Germline V gene lookup returns CDR1 MDHEN and CDR2 SYDVKM.

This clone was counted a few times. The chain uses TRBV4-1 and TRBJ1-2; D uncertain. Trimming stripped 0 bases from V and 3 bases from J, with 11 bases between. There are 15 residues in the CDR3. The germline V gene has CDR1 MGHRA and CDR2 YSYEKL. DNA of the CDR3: TGCGCCAGCAGCCAAGAAGATCGCAGCCACTATGGCTACACCTTC. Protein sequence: CASSQEDRSHYGYTF.

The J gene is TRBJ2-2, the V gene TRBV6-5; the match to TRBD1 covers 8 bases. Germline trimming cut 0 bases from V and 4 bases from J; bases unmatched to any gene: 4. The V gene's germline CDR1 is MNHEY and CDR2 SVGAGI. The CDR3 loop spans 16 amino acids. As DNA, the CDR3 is TGTGCCAGCAGTTACTCGGCAGGGGGCATCACCGGGGAGCTGTTTTTT. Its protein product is CASSYSAGGITGELFF.

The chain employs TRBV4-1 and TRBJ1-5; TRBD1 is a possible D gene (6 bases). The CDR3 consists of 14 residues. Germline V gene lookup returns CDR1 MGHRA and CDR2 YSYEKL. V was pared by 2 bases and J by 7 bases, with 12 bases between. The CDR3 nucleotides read TGCGCCAGCAGCCAACAACAGGGTACCCAGCCCCAGCATTTT. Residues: CASSQQQGTQPQHF.

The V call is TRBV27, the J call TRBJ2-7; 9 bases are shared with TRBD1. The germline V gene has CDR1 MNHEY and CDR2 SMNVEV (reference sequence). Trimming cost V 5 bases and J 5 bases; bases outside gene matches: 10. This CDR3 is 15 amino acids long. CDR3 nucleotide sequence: TGTGCCAGCAGTGCAACCGGGACAGGGAAGAACGAGCAGTACTTC. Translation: CASSATGTGKNEQYF.

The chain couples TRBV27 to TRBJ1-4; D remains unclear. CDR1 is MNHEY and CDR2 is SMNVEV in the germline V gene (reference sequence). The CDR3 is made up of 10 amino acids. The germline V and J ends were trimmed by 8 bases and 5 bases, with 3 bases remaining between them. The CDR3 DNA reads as TGTGCCAGCCCCAATGAAAAACTGTTTTTT. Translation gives CASPNEKLFF.

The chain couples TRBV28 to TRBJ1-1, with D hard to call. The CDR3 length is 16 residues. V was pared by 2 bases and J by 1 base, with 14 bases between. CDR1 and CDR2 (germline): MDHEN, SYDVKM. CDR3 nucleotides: TGTGCCAGCAGTTTAAACGCCTACTCTCGGAACACTGAAGCTTTCTTT. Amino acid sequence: CASSLNAYSRNTEAFF.

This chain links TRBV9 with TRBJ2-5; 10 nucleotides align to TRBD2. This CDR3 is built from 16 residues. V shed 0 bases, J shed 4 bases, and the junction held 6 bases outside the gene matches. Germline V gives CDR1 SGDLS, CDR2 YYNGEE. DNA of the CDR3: TGTGCCAGCAGCGTAGGGAAGGCTAGCGGGAGAGAGACCCAGTACTTC. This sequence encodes CASSVGKASGRETQYF.

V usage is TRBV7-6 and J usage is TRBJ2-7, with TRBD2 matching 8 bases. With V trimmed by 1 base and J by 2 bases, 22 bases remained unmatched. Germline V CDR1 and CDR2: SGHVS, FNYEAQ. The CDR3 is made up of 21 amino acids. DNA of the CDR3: TGTGCCAGCAGCTTAGGACCTCGCTCCGCTCCCCTAGCGGGTTCCCCCTACGAGCAGTACTTC. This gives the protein CASSLGPRSAPLAGSPYEQYF. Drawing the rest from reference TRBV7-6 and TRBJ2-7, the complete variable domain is GAGVSQSPRYKVTKRGQDVALRCDPISGHVSLYWYRQALGQGPEFLTYFNYEAQQDKSGLPNDRFSAERPEGSISTLTIQRTEQRDSAMYRCASSLGPRSAPLAGSPYEQYFGPGTRLTVT.

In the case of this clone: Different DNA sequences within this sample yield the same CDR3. The DNA of the CDR3 is TGTGCCAGTAGTATGCCAGGTTACGAGCAGTACTTC. Its protein is CASSMPGYEQYF. V gene TRBV19 combines with J gene TRBJ2-7; D unclear. Per the germline V gene, CDR1 is LNHDA and CDR2 is SQIVND (reference sequence). The CDR3 has 12 residues. V was cut by 3 bases and J by 4 bases, with 7 bases left in between.

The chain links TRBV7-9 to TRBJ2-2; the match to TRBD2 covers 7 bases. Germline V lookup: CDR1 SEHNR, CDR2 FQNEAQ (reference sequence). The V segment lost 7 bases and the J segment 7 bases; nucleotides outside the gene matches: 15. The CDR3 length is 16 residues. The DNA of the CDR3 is TGTGCCAGCAACCTTAAGGGAGGGTTCACGAGCGGGGAGCTGTTTTTT. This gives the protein CASNLKGGFTSGELFF.

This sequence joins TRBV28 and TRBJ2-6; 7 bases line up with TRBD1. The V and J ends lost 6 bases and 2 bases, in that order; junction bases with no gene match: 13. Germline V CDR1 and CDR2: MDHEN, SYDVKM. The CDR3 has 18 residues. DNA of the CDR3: TGTGCCAGCAGCCGAAACAGGGGCTTATCGCCTGGGGCCAACGTCCTGACTTTC. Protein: CASSRNRGLSPGANVLTF. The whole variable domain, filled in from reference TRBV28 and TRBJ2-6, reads DVKVTQSSRYLVKRTGEKVFLECVQDMDHENMFWYRQDPGLGLRLIYFSYDVKMKEKGDIPEGYSVSREKKERFSLILESASTNQTSMYLCASSRNRGLSPGANVLTFGAGSRLTVL.

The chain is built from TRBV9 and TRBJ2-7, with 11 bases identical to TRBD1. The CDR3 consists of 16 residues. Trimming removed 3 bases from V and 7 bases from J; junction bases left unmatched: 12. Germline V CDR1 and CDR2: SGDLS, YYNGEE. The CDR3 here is CASSALLGQGAGEQYF. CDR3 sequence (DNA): TGTGCCAGCAGCGCCCTCCTTGGACAGGGGGCGGGGGAGCAGTACTTC.

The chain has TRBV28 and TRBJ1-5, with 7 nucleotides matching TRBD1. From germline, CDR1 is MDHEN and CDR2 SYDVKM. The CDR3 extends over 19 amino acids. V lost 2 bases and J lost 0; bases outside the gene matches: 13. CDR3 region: CASSLIRDRLTNSNQPQHF. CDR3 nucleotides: TGTGCCAGCAGTTTAATCCGGGACAGATTAACTAATAGCAATCAGCCCCAGCATTTT. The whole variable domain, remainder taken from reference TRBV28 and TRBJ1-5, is DVKVTQSSRYLVKRTGEKVFLECVQDMDHENMFWYRQDPGLGLRLIYFSYDVKMKEKGDIPEGYSVSREKKERFSLILESASTNQTSMYLCASSLIRDRLTNSNQPQHFGDGTRLSIL.

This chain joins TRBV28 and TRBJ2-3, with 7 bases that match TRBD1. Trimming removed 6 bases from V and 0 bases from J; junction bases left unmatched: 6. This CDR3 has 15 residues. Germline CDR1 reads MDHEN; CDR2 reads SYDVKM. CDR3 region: CASRLEQGSTDTQYF. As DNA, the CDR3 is TGTGCCAGCAGACTCGAACAGGGGAGCACAGATACGCAGTATTTT.

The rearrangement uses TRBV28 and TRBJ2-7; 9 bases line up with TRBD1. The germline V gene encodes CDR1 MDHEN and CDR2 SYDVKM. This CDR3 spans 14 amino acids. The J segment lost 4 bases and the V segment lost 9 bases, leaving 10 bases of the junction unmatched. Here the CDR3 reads CASTTGTGWYEQYF. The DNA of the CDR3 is TGTGCCAGTACTACCGGGACAGGGTGGTACGAGCAGTACTTC.

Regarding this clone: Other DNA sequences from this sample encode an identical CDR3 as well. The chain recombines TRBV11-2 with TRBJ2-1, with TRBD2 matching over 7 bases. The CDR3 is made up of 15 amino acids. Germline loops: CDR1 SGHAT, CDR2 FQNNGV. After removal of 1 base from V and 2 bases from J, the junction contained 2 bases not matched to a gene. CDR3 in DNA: TGTGCCAGCAGCTTAGTGGCGGGAGCCTACAATGAGCAGTTCTTC. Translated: CASSLVAGAYNEQFF.

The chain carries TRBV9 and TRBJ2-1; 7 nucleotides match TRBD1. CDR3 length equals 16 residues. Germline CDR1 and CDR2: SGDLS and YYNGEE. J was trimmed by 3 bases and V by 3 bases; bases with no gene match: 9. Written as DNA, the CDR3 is TGTGCCAGCAGCGGGACGACAGGGCCCTTCTACAATGAGCAGTTCTTC. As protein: CASSGTTGPFYNEQFF.

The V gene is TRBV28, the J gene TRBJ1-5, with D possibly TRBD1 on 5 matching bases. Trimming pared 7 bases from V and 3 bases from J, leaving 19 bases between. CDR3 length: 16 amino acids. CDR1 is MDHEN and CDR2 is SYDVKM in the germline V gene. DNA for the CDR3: TGTGCCAGCACCACCCGGGGGAGGGGCCCCAATCAGCCCCAGCATTTT. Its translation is CASTTRGRGPNQPQHF.

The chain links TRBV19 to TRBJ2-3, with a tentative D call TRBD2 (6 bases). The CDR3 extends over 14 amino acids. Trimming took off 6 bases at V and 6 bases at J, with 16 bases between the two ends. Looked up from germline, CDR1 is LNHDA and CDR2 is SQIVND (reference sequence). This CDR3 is CASSGPGGGDTQYF. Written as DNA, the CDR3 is TGTGCCAGTAGCGGCCCCGGAGGAGGGGATACGCAGTATTTT.

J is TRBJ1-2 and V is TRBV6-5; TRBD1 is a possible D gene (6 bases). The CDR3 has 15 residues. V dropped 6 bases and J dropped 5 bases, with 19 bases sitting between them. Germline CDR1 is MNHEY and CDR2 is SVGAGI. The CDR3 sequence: CASRIKQGSVYGYTF. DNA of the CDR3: TGTGCCAGCAGAATCAAACAGGGAAGTGTTTATGGCTACACCTTC.

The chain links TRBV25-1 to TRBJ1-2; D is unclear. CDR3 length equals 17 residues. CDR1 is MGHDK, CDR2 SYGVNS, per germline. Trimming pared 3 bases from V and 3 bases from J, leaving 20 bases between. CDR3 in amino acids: CASSEFNRGNNYYGYTF. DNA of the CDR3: TGTGCCAGCAGTGAGTTTAATAGAGGGAACAACTACTATGGCTACACCTTC.

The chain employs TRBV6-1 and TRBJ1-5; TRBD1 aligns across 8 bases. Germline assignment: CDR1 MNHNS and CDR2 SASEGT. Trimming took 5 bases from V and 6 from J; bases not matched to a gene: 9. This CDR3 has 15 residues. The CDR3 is CASSLRQGLTQPQHF. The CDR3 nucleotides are TGTGCCAGCAGTCTTCGACAGGGGCTTACTCAGCCCCAGCATTTT.

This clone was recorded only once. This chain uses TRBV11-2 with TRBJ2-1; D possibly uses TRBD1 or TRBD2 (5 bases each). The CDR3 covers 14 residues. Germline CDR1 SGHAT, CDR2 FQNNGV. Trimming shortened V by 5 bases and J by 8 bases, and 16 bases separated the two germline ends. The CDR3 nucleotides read TGTGCCAGCAGCGCCCGGGGCCTACTTCATGAGCAGTTCTTC. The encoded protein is CASSARGLLHEQFF.

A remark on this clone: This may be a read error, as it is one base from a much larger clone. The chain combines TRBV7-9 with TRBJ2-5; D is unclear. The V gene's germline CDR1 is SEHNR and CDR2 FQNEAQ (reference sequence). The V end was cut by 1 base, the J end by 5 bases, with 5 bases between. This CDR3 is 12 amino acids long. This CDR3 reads CASSLVPETQYF. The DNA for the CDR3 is TGTGCCAGCAGCTTAGTTCCGGAGACCCAGTACTTC.